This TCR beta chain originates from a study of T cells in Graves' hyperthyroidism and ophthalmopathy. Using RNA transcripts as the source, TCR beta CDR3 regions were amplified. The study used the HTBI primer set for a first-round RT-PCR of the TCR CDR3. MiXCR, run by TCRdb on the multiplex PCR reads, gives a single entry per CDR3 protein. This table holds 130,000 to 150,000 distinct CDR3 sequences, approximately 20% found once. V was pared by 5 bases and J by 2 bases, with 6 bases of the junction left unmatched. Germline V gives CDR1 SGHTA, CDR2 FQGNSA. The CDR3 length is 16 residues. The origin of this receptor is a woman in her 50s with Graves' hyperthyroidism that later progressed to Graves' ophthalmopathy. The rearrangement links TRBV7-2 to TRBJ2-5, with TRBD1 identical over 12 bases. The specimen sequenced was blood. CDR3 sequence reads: CASSAGTGGGQETQYF. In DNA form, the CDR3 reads TGTGCCAGCAGCGCAGGGACAGGGGGCGGACAAGAGACCCAGTACTTC.